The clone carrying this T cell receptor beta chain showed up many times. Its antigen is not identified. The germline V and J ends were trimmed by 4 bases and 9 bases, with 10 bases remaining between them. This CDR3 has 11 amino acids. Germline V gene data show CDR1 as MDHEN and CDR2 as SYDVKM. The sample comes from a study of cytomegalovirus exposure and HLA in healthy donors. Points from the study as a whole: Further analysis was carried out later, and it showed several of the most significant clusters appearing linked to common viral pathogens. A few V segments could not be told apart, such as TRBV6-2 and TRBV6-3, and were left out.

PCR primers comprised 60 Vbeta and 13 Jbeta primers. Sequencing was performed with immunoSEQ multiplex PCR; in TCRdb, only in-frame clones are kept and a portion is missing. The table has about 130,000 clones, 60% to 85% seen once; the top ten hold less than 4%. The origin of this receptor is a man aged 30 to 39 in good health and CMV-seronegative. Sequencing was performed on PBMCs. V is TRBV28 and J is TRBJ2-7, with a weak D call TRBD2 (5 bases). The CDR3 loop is CASSSSGVQYF. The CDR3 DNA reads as TGTGCCAGCAGTTCCTCCGGGGTGCAGTACTTC.